These 22 T cell receptor beta chains were sequenced from one sample in a study of T cell responses to AZD1222 COVID-19 vaccine. Generated by immunoSEQ multiplex PCR, the TCRdb table keeps only in-frame clones and is missing some. The sample carries 90,000 to 110,000 clones, about 90% recorded once. The sample here was peripheral blood, taken 28 days after the second AZD1222 dose. These receptors were collected from an adult who received the AZD1222 COVID-19 vaccine.

The gene calls are TRBV5-1 and TRBJ2-3, with D tentatively TRBD1 or TRBD2 (5 bases each). CDR3 length equals 15 residues. The germline V gene encodes CDR1 SGHRS and CDR2 YFSETQ. With 2 bases removed from V and 1 base from J, the gap between germline ends came to 11 bases. The CDR3 DNA reads TGCGCCAGCAGCTTCCGGGACGGAGGCACAGATACGCAGTATTTT. This gives the protein CASSFRDGGTDTQYF.

The chain joins TRBV21-1 to TRBJ1-4; the D segment call TRBD1 is taken from the table without a DNA check. TRBV21-1 is a recognized pseudogene. The CDR3 extends over 16 amino acids. As DNA, the CDR3 is TGTGCCAGCAGCAAACCGCTAACAGGGAGAGGAGAAAAACTGTTTTTT. Amino acids: CASSKPLTGRGEKLFF.

The V and J genes are TRBV3-1 (or the pseudogene TRBV3-2) and TRBJ2-7; D perhaps matches TRBD2 (6 bases). Trimming left V 0 bases short and J 6 bases short, with 9 bases between. Germline V gene data show CDR1 as LGHDT and CDR2 as YNNKEL (reference sequence). The CDR3 extends over 13 amino acids. CDR3 residues: CASSQEPGSEQYF. For the CDR3, the DNA is TGTGCCAGCAGCCAAGAGCCCGGGAGCGAGCAGTACTTC.

This rearrangement joins TRBV30 to TRBJ2-7; tentative D call: TRBD1 (5 bases). V was shortened by 2 bases and J by 0 bases, with 8 bases between the two germline ends. The CDR3 runs 13 residues. The germline CDR1 and CDR2 sequences are GTSNPN and SVGIG (reference sequence). The CDR3 loop reads CAWSPGYSYEQYF. The CDR3, as DNA: TGTGCCTGGAGTCCAGGGTACTCCTACGAGCAGTACTTC.

This chain joins TRBV19 and TRBJ1-4; D gene ambiguous. Per germline, CDR1 LNHDA and CDR2 SQIVND (reference sequence). The CDR3 is 15 amino acids. V lost 4 bases, J lost 3 bases, and 12 bases lay in between. In DNA, the CDR3 is TGTGCCAGTAGTAGAGGGCTACGAGCTAATGAAAAACTGTTTTTT. It codes for CASSRGLRANEKLFF.

The rearrangement joins TRBV30 to TRBJ1-6; possibly TRBD1 for D (6 bases). The CDR3 sequence is 13 residues long. V gave up 3 bases and J gave up 5 bases, with 8 bases separating them. The germline gives CDR1 GTSNPN, CDR2 SVGIG (reference sequence). CDR3 DNA sequence: TGTGCCTGGAGACAGGGAGATAATTCACCCCTCCACTTT. Its translation: CAWRQGDNSPLHF.

The chain is built from TRBV9 and TRBJ1-1; no definite D call. This CDR3 is 15 amino acids long. Trimming pared 4 bases from V and 1 base from J, leaving 14 bases between. The germline gives CDR1 SGDLS, CDR2 YYNGEE. The CDR3 sequence: CASSPAGRGNTEAFF. Written as DNA, the CDR3 is TGTGCCAGCAGCCCAGCGGGCCGGGGGAACACTGAAGCTTTCTTT.

This chain links TRBV10-3 with TRBJ2-1; D unclear. The CDR3 spans 13 residues. The V gene's germline CDR1 is ENHRY and CDR2 SYGVKD. Trimming cost V 5 bases and J 5 bases, with 10 bases left between them. For the CDR3, the DNA is TGTGCCATCAGTTACCTAGATAACAATGAGCAGTTCTTC. It translates to CAISYLDNNEQFF.

V gene TRBV30 combines with J gene TRBJ1-4; D not resolved. Germline loops: CDR1 GTSNPN, CDR2 SVGIG (reference sequence). This CDR3 comprises 16 residues. Between the trimmed V and J ends, which lost 2 bases and 4 bases, there was a span of 17 bases. CDR3 sequence (DNA): TGTGCCTGGAGTCCGAGTCGAACTGCCCGTAATGAAAAACTGTTTTTT. As protein: CAWSPSRTARNEKLFF.

The chain recombines TRBV3-1 (or the pseudogene TRBV3-2) with TRBJ1-5; possible D gene TRBD1, 5 bases. Germline CDR1 and CDR2: LGHDT and YNNKEL (reference sequence). The CDR3 totals 15 residues. The V end lost 4 bases, the J end lost 9 bases, and 19 bases lay between the germline ends. The CDR3 region has the DNA TGTGCCAGCAGCCCCCTCTCTGGGGATGGGGCGCCCCAGCATTTT. Translated: CASSPLSGDGAPQHF.

This clone has just a few counts. V usage is TRBV9 and J usage is TRBJ2-4, with D perhaps TRBD2 (7 bases). There are 16 residues in the CDR3. The germline gives CDR1 SGDLS, CDR2 YYNGEE. Trimming removed 4 bases from V and 7 bases from J, with 21 bases in between. The DNA for the CDR3 is TGTGCCAGCAGCCCGTACCGCGGGGGCGGTAGGAACATTCAGTACTTC. Translation gives CASSPYRGGGRNIQYF.

V is TRBV15 and J is TRBJ1-5; no definite D call. The CDR3 is 14 amino acids. Germline V gene sequence: CDR1 LNHNV, CDR2 YYDKDF (reference sequence). V gave up 5 bases and J gave up 1 base, with 9 bases separating them. The CDR3 sequence: CATSEGGSNQPQHF. The DNA of the CDR3 is TGTGCCACCAGCGAGGGTGGAAGCAATCAGCCCCAGCATTTT.

The rearrangement links TRBV19 to TRBJ1-5; no reliable D call. Trimming shortened V by 5 bases and J by 3 bases, and 11 bases separated the two germline ends. This CDR3 has 14 amino acids. Germline V lookup: CDR1 LNHDA, CDR2 SQIVND (reference sequence). The chain's CDR3 is CASSVLGYNQPQHF. For the CDR3, the DNA is TGTGCCAGTAGTGTCCTCGGGTACAATCAGCCCCAGCATTTT.

The chain uses TRBV7-9 and TRBJ2-2, with a tentative D call TRBD1 (6 bases). CDR3 length: 16 amino acids. Trimming removed 6 bases at V and 2 bases at J, with 16 bases between. Germline values: CDR1 SEHNR, CDR2 FQNEAQ (reference sequence). The CDR3 region is CASRGTGLPNTGELFF. CDR3 nucleotides: TGTGCCAGCAGGGGCACAGGGCTTCCTAACACCGGGGAGCTGTTTTTT. The full variable domain, with the rest looked up from reference TRBV7-9 and TRBJ2-2, is DTGVSQNPRHKITKRGQNVTFRCDPISEHNRLYWYRQTLGQGPEFLTYFQNEAQLEKSRLLSDRFSAERPKGSFSTLEIQRTEQGDSAMYLCASRGTGLPNTGELFFGEGSRLTVL.

This clone is a singleton in its sample. This rearrangement joins TRBV6-1 to TRBJ1-2; TRBD1 might be the D (5 bases). The CDR3 is 15 amino acids. Between the trimmed V and J ends, which lost 0 bases and 3 bases, there was a span of 11 bases. Germline V gene lookup returns CDR1 MNHNS and CDR2 SASEGT. The CDR3 is CASSEAGAKYYGYTF. DNA for the CDR3: TGTGCCAGCAGTGAAGCCGGGGCAAAATACTATGGCTACACCTTC.

J is TRBJ2-2 and V is TRBV11-2; the D gene is possibly TRBD2 (6 bases). The CDR3 has 15 amino acids. Trimming pared 5 bases from V and 4 bases from J, leaving 14 bases between. From germline, CDR1 is SGHAT and CDR2 FQNNGV. The CDR3 protein is CASSLLFGGTGELFF. Here the CDR3 DNA reads TGTGCCAGCAGCCTACTTTTCGGGGGCACCGGGGAGCTGTTTTTT.

The chain carries TRBV9 and TRBJ1-6; the D gene is possibly TRBD1 (5 bases). Germline CDR1 is SGDLS and CDR2 is YYNGEE. V shed 3 bases and J shed 6 bases, with 16 bases lying between them. This CDR3 is 16 amino acids long. The CDR3 DNA reads as TGTGCCAGCAGCGGATACCAGGGTTCGGGTAATTCACCCCTCCACTTT. It translates to CASSGYQGSGNSPLHF. Looking up the rest from reference TRBV9 and TRBJ1-6 gives the full variable domain: DSGVTQTPKHLITATGQRVTLRCSPRSGDLSVYWYQQSLDQGLQFLIQYYNGEERAKGNILERFSAQQFPDLHSELNLSSLELGDSALYFCASSGYQGSGNSPLHFGNGTRLTVT.

CDR3 loop: CASSFDRASEQYF. CDR3 in DNA: TGTGCCAGCAGCTTCGACAGGGCGAGCGAGCAGTACTTC. The V call is TRBV11-3, the J call TRBJ2-7; 7 bases match TRBD1. The CDR3 covers 13 residues. The V and J ends lost 3 bases and 6 bases, in that order; junction bases with no gene match: 5. Germline CDR1 SGHNT, CDR2 YENEEA.

V gene TRBV19 combines with J gene TRBJ2-2; the match to TRBD2 covers 9 bases. This CDR3 is 14 amino acids long. V shed 7 bases and J 2 bases; nucleotides not matched to a gene: 2. The germline CDR1 and CDR2 sequences are LNHDA and SQIVND (reference sequence). The DNA of the CDR3 is TGTGCCAGTACCCTAGCGGGAAACACCGGGGAGCTGTTTTTT. It encodes CASTLAGNTGELFF.

The chain joins TRBV2 to TRBJ1-4; D call uncertain. Germline V gene sequence: CDR1 SNHLY, CDR2 FYNNEI. This CDR3 is built from 13 residues. V was cut by 8 bases and J by 5 bases, with 12 bases left in between. In DNA form, the CDR3 reads TGTGCCAGCCGCGACGGTACAAATGAAAAACTGTTTTTT. This codes for CASRDGTNEKLFF.

This clone has a single count. The junction departs from the called germline gene at one end, perhaps through a read error. This chain links TRBV20-1 with TRBJ2-1; D may match TRBD1 or TRBD2 (5 bases each). Germline V gene lookup returns CDR1 DFQATT and CDR2 SNEGSKA (reference sequence). This CDR3 is 10 amino acids long. The CDR3 nucleotides are TGCAGTGCCCCCTGGGGGAAAGAGATCTTC. This codes for CSAPWGKEIF.

The chain uses TRBV7-3 and TRBJ1-6; a weak D match, TRBD1 (5 bases). CDR3 length: 14 amino acids. V was trimmed by 2 bases and J by 7 bases, leaving 9 bases between them. CDR1 and CDR2 (germline): SGHTA, FQGTGA. The CDR3: CASSLLTANSPLHF. DNA of the CDR3: TGTGCCAGCAGCTTATTGACAGCAAATTCACCCCTCCACTTT.